A selection of T cell receptor beta chains follows, all from one sample in a study of T-cell reconstitution after alpha-beta-depleted transplantation in children. One entry per CDR3 protein results from TCRdb running MiXCR on the PCR reads. The sample includes around 87,000 distinct CDR3 sequences, approximately 9.2% of them seen just once. Sequences were derived from PBMCs from the stem cell graft donor, sampled from the stem cell graft. The receptors derive from a human donor who donated a stem cell graft to a child with congenital amegakaryocytic thrombocytopenia. Both conserved end residues are part of each CDR3. The order of the fields is V gene, D gene, J gene, clone size, CDR3 protein, CDR3 DNA. The D gene is left open where the match is weak. Clone size is not always given. Where it is, it says once, few, many or a class for expanded clones.

V: TRBV7-2; D: NA; J: TRBJ2-4; size: many; CDR3: CASSLMGGQSTNIQYF; DNA: TGTGCCAGCAGCTTAATGGGGGGGCAGTCGACAAACATTCAGTACTTC
V: TRBV5-5; D: NA; J: TRBJ2-6; size: many; CDR3: CASSLKGTGANVLTF; DNA: TGTGCCAGCAGCTTGAAAGGGACTGGGGCCAACGTCCTGACTTTC
V: TRBV7-2; D: NA; J: TRBJ2-7; size: many; CDR3: CASSSGIQSSEQYF; DNA: TGTGCCAGCAGCTCAGGGATACAGTCCTCCGAGCAGTACTTC
V: TRBV6-6; D: NA; J: TRBJ1-2; size: many; CDR3: CASSYGGEYGYTF; DNA: TGTGCCAGCAGTTACGGGGGAGAGTATGGCTACACCTTC
V: TRBV4-2; D: TRBD2; J: TRBJ2-7; size: many; CDR3: CASSQGLAGDEQYF; DNA: TGTGCCAGCAGCCAAGGACTAGCGGGAGACGAGCAGTACTTC
V: TRBV28; D: NA; J: TRBJ2-7; size: many; CDR3: CASSFLDGTYEQYF; DNA: TGTGCCAGCAGTTTTCTGGACGGTACCTACGAGCAGTACTTC
V: TRBV29-1; D: NA; J: TRBJ1-5; size: few; CDR3: CSARADSNQPQHF; DNA: TGCAGCGCACGAGCGGATAGCAATCAGCCCCAGCATTTT
V: TRBV15; D: NA; J: TRBJ2-7; size: many; CDR3: CATSSEIQGEQYF; DNA: TGTGCCACCAGCAGCGAAATCCAGGGCGAGCAGTACTTC
V: TRBV3-1; D: TRBD1; J: TRBJ2-7; size: many; CDR3: CASSQDRDRVGEQYF; DNA: TGTGCCAGCAGCCAAGACCGGGACAGGGTCGGCGAGCAGTACTTC
V: TRBV30; D: TRBD1; J: TRBJ2-3; size: NA; CDR3: CAWSGQGAYTQYF; DNA: TGTGCCTGGAGTGGACAGGGGGCGTATACGCAGTATTTT
V: TRBV20-1; D: NA; J: TRBJ2-7; size: many; CDR3: CSARDGTGAPSYEQYF; DNA: TGCAGTGCTAGAGATGGCACCGGGGCACCCTCCTACGAGCAGTACTTC
V: TRBV29-1; D: TRBD1; J: TRBJ1-2; size: many; CDR3: CSAGDRDYGYTF; DNA: TGCAGCGCTGGGGACAGAGACTATGGCTACACCTTC
V: TRBV7-8; D: NA; J: TRBJ2-7; size: many; CDR3: CASTPWRAYEQYF; DNA: TGTGCCAGCACCCCCTGGCGGGCCTACGAGCAGTACTTC
V: TRBV5-1; D: NA; J: TRBJ2-3; size: many; CDR3: CASSLLAGRIDTQYF; DNA: TGCGCCAGCAGCTTGCTCGCGGGGCGGATAGATACGCAGTATTTT
V: TRBV3-1; D: TRBD1; J: TRBJ1-4; size: few; CDR3: CASSQDFRRGYEEKLFF; DNA: TGTGCCAGCAGCCAAGATTTTCGCAGGGGGTATGAAGAAAAACTGTTTTTT
V: TRBV30; D: TRBD1; J: TRBJ1-2; size: many; CDR3: CASSRDRPYGYTF; DNA: TGTGCCAGCTCCCGGGACAGGCCCTATGGCTACACCTTC
V: TRBV12-3/TRBV12-4; D: NA; J: TRBJ2-7; size: many; CDR3: CASTDWGARSYEQYF; DNA: TGTGCCAGCACCGACTGGGGGGCTCGCTCCTACGAGCAGTACTTC
V: TRBV5-1; D: NA; J: TRBJ2-5; size: many; CDR3: CASSLVGQGFETQYF; DNA: TGCGCCAGCAGCTTGGTAGGCCAGGGGTTCGAGACCCAGTACTTC
V: TRBV21-1; D: NA; J: TRBJ2-1; size: many; CDR3: CASSTSGASGRKDEQFF; DNA: TGTGCCAGCAGCACCTCGGGGGCTAGCGGGAGGAAGGATGAGCAGTTCTTC
V: TRBV10-3; D: NA; J: TRBJ1-1; size: many; CDR3: CAISESYMNTEAFF; DNA: TGTGCCATCAGTGAGAGTTACATGAACACTGAAGCTTTCTTT
V: TRBV6-5; D: TRBD1; J: TRBJ1-6; size: many; CDR3: CASSLDRVYNSPLHF; DNA: TGTGCCAGCAGCCTCGACAGGGTCTATAATTCACCCCTCCACTTT
V: TRBV5-1; D: NA; J: TRBJ2-3; size: many; CDR3: CASSALLGSTDTQYF; DNA: TGCGCCAGCAGCGCGTTACTAGGGTCCACAGATACGCAGTATTTT
V: TRBV5-1; D: NA; J: TRBJ1-2; size: many; CDR3: CASSLDVIQEDYTF; DNA: TGCGCCAGCAGCTTGGATGTCATTCAGGAGGACTACACCTTC
V: TRBV20-1; D: NA; J: TRBJ2-1; size: many; CDR3: CSAASVDPRGNYNEQFF; DNA: TGCAGTGCGGCCTCCGTGGACCCCCGAGGGAACTACAATGAGCAGTTCTTC